This entry lists 27 T cell receptor beta chains sequenced from one sample in a study of CD8 T cells in Susac syndrome. RNA totalling roughly 0.45 to 1 ug underwent reverse transcription with random hexamers. TCRdb used MiXCR to reprocess the immunoSEQ multiplex PCR reads, holding one entry per CDR3 protein. The sample holds 100,000 to 150,000 distinct CDR3 sequences, 80% seen once. The source material was CD8+ T cells from PBMCs. The receptors stem from a human donor with multiple sclerosis.

The rearrangement links TRBV4-1 to TRBJ2-7; unclear D gene. CDR1 and CDR2 from the germline V gene are MGHRA and YSYEKL. The CDR3 spans 15 residues. V lost 0 bases to trimming and J lost 3 bases, with 12 bases between them. CDR3: CASSQEGNNGYEQYF. The CDR3 DNA follows: TGCGCCAGCAGCCAAGAGGGGAACAACGGCTACGAGCAGTACTTC.

The rearrangement links TRBV18 to TRBJ1-1; 9 bases are a match to TRBD1. Germline values: CDR1 KGHSH, CDR2 LQKENI. This CDR3 has 15 amino acids. V dropped 4 bases and J dropped 2; count of bases not matched to a gene: 5. In DNA form, the CDR3 reads TGTGCCAGCTCACATATGACAGGGGGAAACACTGAAGCTTTCTTT. Protein: CASSHMTGGNTEAFF.

This rearrangement joins TRBV7-9 to TRBJ1-2; D is unclear. V was trimmed by 1 base and J by 8 bases, leaving 11 bases between them. Germline-derived CDR1 and CDR2 are SEHNR and FQNEAQ (reference sequence). This CDR3 has 13 amino acids. The CDR3 reads CASSLVSSLGYTF. For the CDR3, the DNA is TGTGCCAGCAGCTTAGTATCCAGCTTAGGCTACACCTTC.

V is TRBV5-6 and J is TRBJ1-2, with TRBD1 matching over 9 bases. Germline V lookup: CDR1 SGHDT, CDR2 YYEEEE. V dropped 3 bases and J dropped 4; count of bases not matched to a gene: 4. This CDR3 has 14 amino acids. This chain's CDR3 is CASSWDREGYGYTF. The CDR3 region has the DNA TGTGCCAGCAGCTGGGACAGGGAGGGCTATGGCTACACCTTC.

The chain links TRBV5-6 to TRBJ2-5, with 7 bases that match TRBD1. The CDR3 is 16 amino acids. The germline gives CDR1 SGHDT, CDR2 YYEEEE. V lost 1 base and J lost 5; bases outside the gene matches: 11. The CDR3 bases are TGTGCCAGCAGCTTGCCCGACAGGGATCAAGGGGAGACCCAGTACTTC. It yields the protein CASSLPDRDQGETQYF.

This clonotype occurred once. This chain connects TRBV7-9 to TRBJ2-4, with a weak D call TRBD2 (6 bases). From germline, CDR1 is SEHNR and CDR2 FQNEAQ (reference sequence). There are 16 residues in the CDR3. Trimming cost V 3 bases and J 9 bases, with 21 bases left between them. CDR3 DNA: TGTGCCAGCAGCTTGGTAGCGGCAGGAGAAGTTTTCATTCAGTACTTC. Amino acid sequence: CASSLVAAGEVFIQYF. Full variable domain (remainder filled in from reference TRBV7-9 and TRBJ2-4): DTGVSQNPRHKITKRGQNVTFRCDPISEHNRLYWYRQTLGQGPEFLTYFQNEAQLEKSRLLSDRFSAERPKGSFSTLEIQRTEQGDSAMYLCASSLVAAGEVFIQYFGAGTRLSVL.

The chain couples TRBV6-5 to TRBJ2-1; 12 bases are a match to TRBD2. V dropped 4 bases and J dropped 8; count of bases not matched to a gene: 6. Germline V gives CDR1 MNHEY, CDR2 SVGAGI. CDR3 size: 15 residues. The CDR3 sequence: CASSFGLAGIDEQFF. CDR3 in DNA: TGTGCCAGCAGTTTCGGACTAGCGGGGATAGATGAGCAGTTCTTC.

The chain is built from TRBV6-1 and TRBJ1-5; TRBD1 agrees at 9 bases. The trim removed 6 bases at V and 5 bases at J, leaving 8 bases unmatched. Germline V gene sequence: CDR1 MNHNS, CDR2 SASEGT. CDR3 length: 15 amino acids. CDR3 amino acids: CASSDLGTGYQPQHF. For the CDR3, the DNA is TGTGCCAGCAGCGATCTGGGGACAGGGTATCAGCCCCAGCATTTT.

The chain carries TRBV20-1 and TRBJ2-3, with 10 bases identical to TRBD2. This CDR3 is built from 19 residues. Germline V gives CDR1 DFQATT, CDR2 SNEGSKA (reference sequence). The CDR3 nucleotides are TGCAGGGCGCGGGAGGGGTCGGTGTTAGCGGGGGGTTACACAGATACGCAGTATTTT. This codes for CRAREGSVLAGGYTDTQYF.

V is TRBV12-3 or TRBV12-4 and J is TRBJ1-1, with 7 bases aligning to TRBD1. CDR3 length: 14 amino acids. The V gene end was trimmed by 5 bases and the J gene end by 5 bases; junction bases not matched to a gene: 8. The CDR3: CASSLPQGGTEAFF. The CDR3 DNA is TGTGCCAGCAGTCTCCCCCAGGGGGGGACTGAAGCTTTCTTT.

The genes are TRBV2 and TRBJ2-1; D is unresolved. The length of the CDR3 is 20 residues. Germline V CDR1 and CDR2: SNHLY, FYNNEI. Trimming removed 4 bases from V and 8 bases from J, with 33 bases in between. The CDR3 reads CASSVSGAYLSGLDGDEQFF. CDR3 nucleotides: TGTGCCAGCAGTGTCTCAGGAGCTTACCTGTCAGGCCTAGATGGGGATGAGCAGTTCTTC.

The sample holds one count of this clonotype. The genes are TRBV27 and TRBJ2-1; 7 bases are shared with TRBD1. CDR3 length equals 15 residues. J gave up 7 bases and V 3 bases, and 9 bases lay outside the gene matches. Germline V CDR1 and CDR2: MNHEY, SMNVEV (reference sequence). CDR3 bases: TGTGCCAGCAGTTTGGCGACAGGGTTAATGAATGAGCAGTTCTTC. It translates to CASSLATGLMNEQFF.

V usage is TRBV7-2 and J usage is TRBJ2-5; 7 bases fit TRBD1. This CDR3 spans 13 amino acids. Trimming at V came to 5 bases and at J to 4 bases, leaving 4 bases not matched to a gene. Germline CDR1 is SGHTA and CDR2 is FQGNSA. The CDR3 DNA reads as TGTGCCAGCAGCCCCCAGGGGGTAGAGACCCAGTACTTC. It codes for CASSPQGVETQYF.

The chain links TRBV28 to TRBJ2-5, with a weak D call TRBD1 (5 bases). The V gene lost 7 bases and the J gene lost 0 bases, with 15 bases spanning the gap. This CDR3 comprises 15 residues. Per the germline V gene, CDR1 is MDHEN and CDR2 is SYDVKM. The CDR3: CASTVGRVNQETQYF. The CDR3 coding sequence is TGTGCCAGCACGGTGGGCAGGGTGAACCAAGAGACCCAGTACTTC.

The chain is built from TRBV7-9 and TRBJ2-7; no clear D. Trimming pared 3 bases from V and 3 bases from J, leaving 12 bases between. The CDR3 is 14 amino acids. The germline gives CDR1 SEHNR, CDR2 FQNEAQ (reference sequence). CDR3 loop: CASSLGNKIYEQYF. The DNA of the CDR3 is TGTGCCAGCAGCTTGGGTAACAAAATCTACGAGCAGTACTTC.

The J gene is TRBJ1-1, the V gene TRBV4-2; D is ambiguous. V dropped 1 base and J dropped 6 bases, with 9 bases sitting between them. This CDR3 spans 13 amino acids. Looked up from germline, CDR1 is LGHNA and CDR2 is YNFKEQ. The CDR3 coding sequence is TGTGCCAGCAGCCAAGTCAGTGGTCCTGAAGCTTTCTTT. Residues: CASSQVSGPEAFF.

The chain joins TRBV20-1 to TRBJ1-6; no clear D gene. CDR3 size: 13 residues. Germline V gene sequence: CDR1 DFQATT, CDR2 SNEGSKA (reference sequence). V was cut by 4 bases and J by 6 bases, with 10 bases left in between. CDR3 residues: CSANVIPNSPLHF. The CDR3 DNA sequence: TGCAGTGCTAATGTCATCCCTAATTCACCCCTCCACTTT.

This rearrangement joins TRBV15 to TRBJ2-5, with D hard to call. The CDR3 extends over 14 amino acids. V dropped 1 base and J dropped 1 base, with 7 bases sitting between them. Germline loops: CDR1 LNHNV, CDR2 YYDKDF (reference sequence). CDR3 nucleotides: TGTGCCACCAGCAGAGCCACGGCCCAAGAGACCCAGTACTTC. Translated, it gives CATSRATAQETQYF.

The chain is built from TRBV6-2 or TRBV6-3 and TRBJ2-1, with D unclear. CDR1 and CDR2 (germline): MNHEY, SVGEGT. CDR3 length equals 11 residues. V lost 8 bases to trimming and J lost 10 bases, with 12 bases between them. CDR3 nucleotide sequence: TGTGCCAGCTCCGCTGGCGGAGAGCAGTTCTTC. Its translation: CASSAGGEQFF.

The V call is TRBV15, the J call TRBJ2-2; 9 bases agree with TRBD2. Germline assignment: CDR1 LNHNV and CDR2 YYDKDF (reference sequence). The CDR3 spans 16 residues. Germline trimming cut 3 bases from V and 8 bases from J; bases unmatched to any gene: 10. CDR3 region: CATSSRLAVPGGELFF. The CDR3 DNA reads as TGTGCCACCAGCAGTCGACTAGCGGTCCCAGGTGGGGAGCTGTTTTTT.

The chain couples TRBV5-4 to TRBJ2-5; D is unresolved. Germline V CDR1 and CDR2: SGHNT, YYREEE (reference sequence). V was clipped by 2 bases and J by 5 bases, with 4 bases between them. The CDR3 consists of 11 residues. The CDR3 here is CASSLSETQYF. Here the CDR3 DNA reads TGTGCCAGCAGCTTATCGGAGACCCAGTACTTC.

The rearrangement links TRBV6-2 or TRBV6-3 to TRBJ2-2, with TRBD1 matching over 8 bases. The V gene end was trimmed by 4 bases and the J gene end by 1 base; junction bases not matched to a gene: 5. Looked up from germline, CDR1 is MNHEY and CDR2 is SVGEGT. The CDR3 is 16 amino acids. CDR3 bases: TGTGCCAGCAGTTTCCCGGACAGGGAGAACACCGGGGAGCTGTTTTTT. It yields the protein CASSFPDRENTGELFF.

The V gene is TRBV6-5, the J gene TRBJ2-1, with 11 bases that match TRBD2. Unmatched junction bases numbered 6, after V lost 4 bases and J lost 7 bases. The CDR3 has 15 residues. The germline CDR1 and CDR2 sequences are MNHEY and SVGAGI. The CDR3 sequence: CASSSTSGGGNEQFF. CDR3 nucleotides: TGTGCCAGCAGTTCTACTAGCGGGGGAGGGAATGAGCAGTTCTTC.

The V call is TRBV3-1, the J call TRBJ2-5, with 9 positions matching TRBD1. CDR1 LGHDT and CDR2 YNNKEL come from the germline V gene (reference sequence). J gave up 1 base and V 2 bases, and 8 bases lay outside the gene matches. The CDR3 covers 17 residues. CDR3 DNA: TGTGCCAGCAGCCAACCCTTGACAGGGGGAATCCAAGAGACCCAGTACTTC. It is translated as CASSQPLTGGIQETQYF.

V gene TRBV12-3 or TRBV12-4 combines with J gene TRBJ2-5, with 7 bases aligning to TRBD1. J was trimmed by 1 base and V by 4 bases; bases with no gene match: 12. The CDR3 has 17 residues. CDR3 coding DNA: TGTGCCAGCAGTTCCTATTCGGCCCGGGACAGCCAAGAGACCCAGTACTTC. Protein product: CASSSYSARDSQETQYF.

This clonotype was found once. The chain recombines TRBV6-4 with TRBJ1-1; tentative D call: TRBD1 (5 bases). This CDR3 is built from 14 residues. The V gene's germline CDR1 is MRHNA and CDR2 SNTAGT. The ends were cut back, 0 bases at V and 6 bases at J, with 11 bases in the middle. The CDR3 here is CASSDSGERSEAFF. DNA of the CDR3: TGTGCCAGCAGTGACTCAGGGGAGAGGTCTGAAGCTTTCTTT.

This clonotype was seen more than once but under ten times. The genes are TRBV12-3 or TRBV12-4 and TRBJ1-5; D gene ambiguous. The CDR3 runs to 11 residues. Between the trimmed V and J ends, which lost 1 base and 6 bases, there was a span of 1 base. As DNA, the CDR3 is TGTGCCAGCAGTTTAGGTCAGCCCCAGCATTTT. Its translation is CASSLGQPQHF.